This TCR beta chain stems from a study of cytomegalovirus exposure and HLA in healthy donors. Study overall: The study placed about 86% of its approximately 400 genotyped donors in the Caucasian-associated ancestry cluster.

In regard to this clone: Antigen unknown.

Primers for the PCR totalled 60 Vbeta and 13 Jbeta. The assay was immunoSEQ multiplex PCR, and TCRdb's table has in-frame clones only and misses some. The profile covers about 150,000 clones, with about 82% appearing a single time and approximately 4.8% taken by the ten largest. Study results and caveats: Under in vitro conditions, a few CMV-associated chains were confirmed as specific for CMV antigens. As a later analysis revealed, most CMV-associated TCR beta chains appeared HLA-restricted. Later genetic work tied a missense DCLRE1C variant to beta-chain V and J trimming.

This CDR3 comprises 11 residues. Germline CDR1 DFQATT, CDR2 SNEGSKA (reference sequence). V shed 6 bases, J shed 5 bases, and the junction held 4 bases outside the gene matches. This TCR was recovered from a man in his thirties or forties in good health. The specimen was PBMCs. J is TRBJ2-7 and V is TRBV20-1; 7 nucleotides align to TRBD1. CDR3 loop: CSADRDHEQYF. For the CDR3, the DNA is TGCAGTGCCGACAGGGACCACGAGCAGTACTTC.